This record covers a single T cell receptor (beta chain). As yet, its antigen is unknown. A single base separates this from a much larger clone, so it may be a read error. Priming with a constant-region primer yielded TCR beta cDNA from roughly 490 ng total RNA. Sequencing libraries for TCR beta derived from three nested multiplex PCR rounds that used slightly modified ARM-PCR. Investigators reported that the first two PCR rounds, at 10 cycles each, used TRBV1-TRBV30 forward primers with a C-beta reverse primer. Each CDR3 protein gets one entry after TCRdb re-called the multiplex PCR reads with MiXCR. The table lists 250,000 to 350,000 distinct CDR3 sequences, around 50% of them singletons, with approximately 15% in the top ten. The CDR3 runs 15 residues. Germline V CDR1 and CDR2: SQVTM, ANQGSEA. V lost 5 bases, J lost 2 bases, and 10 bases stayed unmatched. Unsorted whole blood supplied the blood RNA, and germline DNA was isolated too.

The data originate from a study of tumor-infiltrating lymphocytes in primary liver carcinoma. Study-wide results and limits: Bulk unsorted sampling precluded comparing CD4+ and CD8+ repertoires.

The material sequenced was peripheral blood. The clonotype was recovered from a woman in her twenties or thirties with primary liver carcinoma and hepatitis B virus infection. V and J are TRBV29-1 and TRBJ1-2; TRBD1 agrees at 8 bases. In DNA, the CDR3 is TGCAGCGTTATCTTTAGGGGACAGGAGAACTATGGCTACACCTTC. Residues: CSVIFRGQENYGYTF. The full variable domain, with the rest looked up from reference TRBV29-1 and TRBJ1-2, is SAVISQKPSRDICQRGTSLTIQCQVDSQVTMMFWYRQQPGQSLTLIATANQGSEATYESGFVIDKFPISRPNLTFSTLTVSNMSPEDSSIYLCSVIFRGQENYGYTFGSGTRLTVV.